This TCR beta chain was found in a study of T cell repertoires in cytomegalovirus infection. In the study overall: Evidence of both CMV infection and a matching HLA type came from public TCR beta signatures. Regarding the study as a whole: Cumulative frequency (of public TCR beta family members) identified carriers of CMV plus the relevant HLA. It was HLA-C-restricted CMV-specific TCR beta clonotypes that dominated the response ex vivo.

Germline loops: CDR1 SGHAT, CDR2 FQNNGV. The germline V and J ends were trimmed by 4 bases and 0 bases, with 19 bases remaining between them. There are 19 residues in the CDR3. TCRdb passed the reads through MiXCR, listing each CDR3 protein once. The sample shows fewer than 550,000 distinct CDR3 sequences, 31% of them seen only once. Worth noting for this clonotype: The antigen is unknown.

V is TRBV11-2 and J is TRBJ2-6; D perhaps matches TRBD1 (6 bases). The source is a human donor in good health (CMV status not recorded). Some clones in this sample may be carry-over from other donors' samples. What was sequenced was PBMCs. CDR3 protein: CASSYRIPTGFSGANVLTF. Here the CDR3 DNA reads TGTGCCAGCAGCTATCGCATACCTACAGGGTTCTCTGGGGCCAACGTCCTGACTTTC.